This passage covers 5 T cell receptor beta chains from one sample sequenced in a study of molecular identifiers for immune sequencing clone quantification. MiXCR, run by TCRdb on the PCR reads, gives a single entry per CDR3 protein. The repertoire holds 15,000 to 20,000 distinct CDR3 sequences, 21% seen once, with over 6% in the top ten. Specimen: naive CD8+ T cells from blood, with Jurkat cell RNA spiked in. Documented subset: FACS-sorted CD8+CD4-CCR7+CD45RA+ naive T cells. Receptor source: a human donor in good health. Some libraries in this study had Jurkat cell RNA spiked in.

In its sample, this clonotype was seen many times. V usage is TRBV7-9 and J usage is TRBJ2-5, with 8 bases identical to TRBD1. Trimming at V came to 5 bases and at J to 5 bases, leaving 10 bases not matched to a gene. Germline loops: CDR1 SEHNR, CDR2 FQNEAQ (reference sequence). This CDR3 is 15 amino acids long. The CDR3 loop is CASSPRDRHGETQYF. The CDR3 DNA follows: TGTGCCAGCAGCCCCAGGGACAGGCATGGGGAGACCCAGTACTTC.

V is TRBV7-9 and J is TRBJ2-3, with TRBD1 identical over 10 bases. CDR1 and CDR2 from the germline V gene are SEHNR and FQNEAQ (reference sequence). CDR3 size: 14 residues. Losses at the gene ends were 5 bases for V and 4 bases for J; bases not matched to a gene: 3. The DNA for the CDR3 is TGTGCCAGCAGCACAGGACAGGGGGCAGATACGCAGTATTTT. This codes for CASSTGQGADTQYF.

This clonotype was counted only a few times. Because the CDR3 is missing its conserved closing phenylalanine or tryptophan, this is likely a read error. The V and J genes are TRBV5-5 and TRBJ2-7; D ambiguous. Germline V gene lookup returns CDR1 SGHKS and CDR2 YYEKEE (reference sequence). The CDR3 spans 13 residues. V lost 0 bases and J 1 base, leaving 5 bases between the germline ends. The CDR3 nucleotides are TGTGCCAGCAGCTTGGCCCAGTCCTACGAGCAGTACCTC. It translates to CASSLAQSYEQYL.

To note about this clonotype: It may be a read error: a sequence one base away is much more abundant. CDR3 sequence (DNA): TGTGCCGGCAGTTTCCCAGGGAGGGATACGCAGTATTTT. Protein sequence: CAGSFPGRDTQYF. The gene calls are TRBV28 and TRBJ2-3, with D possibly being TRBD2 (6 bases). Germline V gives CDR1 MDHEN, CDR2 SYDVKM. The CDR3 is 13 residues long.

The chain combines TRBV14 with TRBJ2-7; the D is unclear. Germline V lookup: CDR1 SGHDN, CDR2 FVKESK. There are 11 residues in the CDR3. V was trimmed by 9 bases and J by 0 bases, leaving 6 bases between them. This CDR3 reads CASGNSYEQYF. DNA for the CDR3: TGTGCCAGTGGCAACTCCTACGAGCAGTACTTC.